Listed here are 11 T cell receptor beta chains from one sample, sequenced in a study of cytomegalovirus exposure and HLA in healthy donors. This PCR relied on a set of 60 Vbeta primers and 13 Jbeta primers. This table comes from immunoSEQ multiplex PCR, and its TCRdb copy is limited to in-frame clones, with some not included. Of roughly 170,000 clones in the sample, 65% to 90% are singletons; the top ten hold approximately 1.2%. What was sequenced was PBMCs. These receptor sequences come from a girl under 10 years old in good health and CMV-seropositive.

This sequence joins TRBV5-4 and TRBJ1-5, with 7 bases aligning to TRBD1. Germline V gene data show CDR1 as SGHNT and CDR2 as YYREEE (reference sequence). V shed 4 bases and J 4 bases; nucleotides not matched to a gene: 8. This CDR3 comprises 15 residues. CDR3 coding DNA: TGTGCCAGCAGCCTCGGACAGGTGAGAAATCAGCCCCAGCATTTT. It codes for CASSLGQVRNQPQHF.

A remark on this clone: Different DNA sequences within this sample yield the same CDR3. The chain is built from TRBV25-1 and TRBJ1-5; D may be TRBD1 (5 bases). V gave up 4 bases and J gave up 2 bases, with 6 bases separating them. This CDR3 region has 13 residues. The germline V gene has CDR1 MGHDK and CDR2 SYGVNS. CDR3 loop: CASSGGGNQPQHF. CDR3 nucleotide sequence: TGTGCCAGCAGTGGGGGCGGCAATCAGCCCCAGCATTTT.

There are a few counts of this clone. The rearrangement links TRBV2 to TRBJ1-2, with D possibly being TRBD1 (5 bases). The CDR3 contains 14 residues. Germline CDR1 is SNHLY and CDR2 is FYNNEI. The V end lost 0 bases, the J end lost 4 bases, and 9 bases lay between the germline ends. CDR3 coding DNA: TGTGCCAGCAGTGAAGCCGGGACTGTCTATGGCTACACCTTC. Its protein product is CASSEAGTVYGYTF.

This sequence joins TRBV30 and TRBJ1-5; D remains unclear. This CDR3 is built from 14 residues. Trimming cost V 8 bases and J 4 bases, with 18 bases left between them. Per germline, CDR1 GTSNPN and CDR2 SVGIG (reference sequence). The chain's CDR3 is CAEREKAGNQPQHF. The CDR3 nucleotides read TGTGCCGAAAGAGAAAAGGCGGGAAATCAGCCCCAGCATTTT.

The chain combines TRBV19 with TRBJ1-4; 8 nucleotides match TRBD1. V dropped 6 bases and J dropped 5; count of bases not matched to a gene: 8. The germline V gene encodes CDR1 LNHDA and CDR2 SQIVND (reference sequence). The CDR3 length is 15 residues. CDR3 nucleotides: TGTGCCAGTAGCTCCCCCAGGGGGCTAAATGAAAAACTGTTTTTT. Amino acid sequence: CASSSPRGLNEKLFF.

This clone was recorded a few times. The V call is TRBV4-1, the J call TRBJ1-5; 8 positions agree with TRBD1. Germline loops: CDR1 MGHRA, CDR2 YSYEKL. V trimming: 2 bases; J trimming: 5 bases; junction bases outside the gene matches: 8. There are 16 residues in the CDR3. The CDR3 DNA reads TGCGCCAGCAGCCAACTAAGGACAGGGTCTGATCAGCCCCAGCATTTT. It codes for CASSQLRTGSDQPQHF.

The rearrangement joins TRBV30 to TRBJ1-3; D gene ambiguous. V lost 1 base and J lost 0, with 7 bases in between. The CDR3 consists of 14 residues. Germline V gene data show CDR1 as GTSNPN and CDR2 as SVGIG (reference sequence). CDR3 protein: CAWSARFSGNTIYF. DNA of the CDR3: TGTGCCTGGAGTGCCCGTTTCTCTGGAAACACCATATATTTT.

V is TRBV6-6 and J is TRBJ1-1; TRBD1 agrees at 12 bases. Germline-derived CDR1 and CDR2 are MNHNY and SVGAGI (reference sequence). The CDR3 extends over 15 amino acids. V lost 2 bases, J lost 3 bases, and 1 base stayed unmatched. CDR3 region: CASSYGTGGHTEAFF. CDR3 bases: TGTGCCAGCAGTTACGGGACAGGGGGCCACACTGAAGCTTTCTTT.

The V call is TRBV27, the J call TRBJ1-1, with D unclear. CDR3 length equals 13 residues. V lost 2 bases to trimming and J lost 5 bases, with 9 bases between them. CDR1 MNHEY and CDR2 SMNVEV come from the germline V gene (reference sequence). CDR3 residues: CASSLTLRTEAFF. The CDR3 coding sequence is TGTGCCAGCAGTTTAACGCTGAGGACTGAAGCTTTCTTT.

The chain combines TRBV4-2 with TRBJ2-5, with D maybe TRBD1 (5 bases). The CDR3 is 14 amino acids. The germline gives CDR1 LGHNA, CDR2 YNFKEQ. V was trimmed by 1 base and J by 6 bases, leaving 12 bases between them. CDR3 bases: TGTGCCAGCAGCCAAGCCGGCAGGGAAAAGACCCAGTACTTC. This gives the protein CASSQAGREKTQYF.

The V call is TRBV15, the J call TRBJ2-1; D is unclear. Trimming stripped 0 bases from V and 2 bases from J, with 17 bases between. CDR3 size: 18 residues. Germline-derived CDR1 and CDR2 are LNHNV and YYDKDF (reference sequence). Written as DNA, the CDR3 is TGTGCCACCAGCAGAGATCGGCCAGTTGACATCACCTACAATGAGCAGTTCTTC. Its protein is CATSRDRPVDITYNEQFF. The full variable domain, in which reference TRBV15 and TRBJ2-1 provide the parts outside the CDR3, is DAMVIQNPRYQVTQFGKPVTLSCSQTLNHNVMYWYQQKSSQAPKLLFHYYDKDFNNEADTPDNFQSRRPNTSFCFLDIRSPGLGDTAMYLCATSRDRPVDITYNEQFFGPGTRLTVL.